This T cell receptor beta chain was observed in a study of blood T cell repertoires in COVID-19. Study at large: Material from acute and convalescent COVID-19 was sourced from the United States, Italy and Spain. PBMCs, B-cell-depleted T cells, or T cells were the source of the cDNA or gDNA that made up the material.

Profiling relied on immunoSEQ multiplex PCR, and the TCRdb table lists in-frame clones only, not all of them. Seen here are about 68,000 clones, roughly 84% observed once, and the top ten hold around 9.5%. Material for sequencing was peripheral blood. The sequence was obtained from a man aged 45-65 years with active COVID-19.

CDR3 in amino acids: CASSVKNTSGGRNEQFF. The DNA of the CDR3 is TGTGCCAGTAGTGTAAAGAATACTAGCGGGGGGCGCAATGAGCAGTTCTTC. This chain links TRBV19 with TRBJ2-1; 12 bases are shared with TRBD2. Germline-derived CDR1 and CDR2 are LNHDA and SQIVND (reference sequence). The CDR3 runs 17 residues. After removal of 5 bases from V and 6 bases from J, the junction contained 11 bases not matched to a gene.